The T cell receptor beta chain under discussion was sequenced for a study of blood T cell repertoires in COVID-19. On the study more broadly: The study drew acute and convalescent COVID-19 samples from the United States, Italy and Spain.

Libraries were prepared by immunoSEQ multiplex PCR; TCRdb keeps only in-frame clonotypes and omits some of them. In the table there are about 250,000 clones, 70% to 85% of which are singletons. The CDR3 loop spans 14 amino acids. The J segment lost 8 bases and the V segment lost 5 bases, leaving 6 bases of the junction unmatched. Per germline, CDR1 SGHRS and CDR2 YFSETQ. This clone has a handful of counts. The specimen was peripheral blood. The TCR was taken from a woman aged 80 or over with active or convalescent COVID-19. V gene TRBV5-1 combines with J gene TRBJ2-1; TRBD1 matches 11 bases. The CDR3 nucleotides are TGCGCCAGCAGACAAGGACAGGGGGCCGATGAGCAGTTCTTC. Its translation is CASRQGQGADEQFF. Looking up the rest from reference TRBV5-1 and TRBJ2-1 gives the full variable domain: KAGVTQTPRYLIKTRGQQVTLSCSPISGHRSVSWYQQTPGQGLQFLFEYFSETQRNKGNFPGRFSGRQFSNSRSEMNVSTLELGDSALYLCASRQGQGADEQFFGPGTRLTVL.